These 13 T cell receptor beta chains were all obtained from the same sample, sequenced in a study of T cells after posttransplantation cyclophosphamide (dated by TCRdb to the mid-2010s). Library preparation used the immunoSEQ multiplex PCR assay. TCRdb's version of the immuneACCESS table is confined to in-frame rearrangements and falls short of the full clone set. An unresolved V gene accounts for under half of the shortfall where checked; the remainder is of unknown origin. For this sample there are fewer than 40,000 clones; roughly 89% appear just once. About 15% of the sample comes from the top ten. Source material: PBMCs. The receptors originated from a woman aged 35 to 49 with a blood cancer, CMV-positive, and with a related stem cell donor.

The chain is built from TRBV25-1 and TRBJ1-2; 9 bases match TRBD1. The germline V gene encodes CDR1 MGHDK and CDR2 SYGVNS. The V gene end was trimmed by 4 bases and the J gene end by 3 bases; junction bases not matched to a gene: 3. The CDR3 has 14 residues. The CDR3 sequence: CASSGDRGYYGYTF. CDR3 nucleotides: TGTGCCAGCAGTGGTGACAGGGGGTACTATGGCTACACCTTC.

A word on this clone: A read error may account for a junction end that differs from germline. The rearrangement joins TRBV7-8 to TRBJ2-5; the match to TRBD2 covers 9 bases. CDR1 is SGHVS and CDR2 is FQNEAQ in the germline V gene. This CDR3 contains 16 residues. CDR3 sequence: CASSIAGLAGTETQYF. The DNA of the CDR3 is TGTGCCAGCAGCATAGCAGGTCTAGCGGGGACAGAGACCCAGTACTTC.

The rearrangement uses TRBV2 and TRBJ2-3; TRBD1 matches 12 bases. Germline V gives CDR1 SNHLY, CDR2 FYNNEI. Trimming at V came to 4 bases and at J to 1 base, leaving 9 bases not matched to a gene. This CDR3 spans 18 amino acids. CDR3 loop: CASSVRDRGLRGTDTQYF. The CDR3 DNA is TGTGCCAGCAGTGTCCGGGACAGGGGGCTGCGAGGCACAGATACGCAGTATTTT.

The chain recombines TRBV4-2 with TRBJ2-2; TRBD1 might be the D (6 bases). Germline CDR1 and CDR2: LGHNA and YNFKEQ. The CDR3 has 15 residues. V was trimmed by 4 bases and J by 7 bases, leaving 16 bases between them. The CDR3 DNA reads as TGTGCCAGCAGCCCGAGGGACAACCAACTCGGGGAGCTGTTTTTT. Translated: CASSPRDNQLGELFF.

This clone was found once. The CDR3 nucleotides read TGTGCCAGTGCTTGGACAGATCTCAATCAGCCCCAGCATTTT. Translating gives CASAWTDLNQPQHF. The gene calls are TRBV19 and TRBJ1-5; weak D call: TRBD1 (6 bases). Germline CDR1 LNHDA, CDR2 SQIVND (reference sequence). This CDR3 contains 14 residues. Trimming pared 8 bases from V and 3 bases from J, leaving 14 bases between.

This clone was detected only a few times. V and J are TRBV6-1 and TRBJ1-6, with TRBD1 as a possible D gene (5 bases). The CDR3 covers 13 residues. V lost 7 bases to trimming and J lost 9 bases, with 13 bases between them. Germline loops: CDR1 MNHNS, CDR2 SASEGT. CDR3 in DNA: TGTGCCAGCACGGGGGATAGTGGTTCACCCCTCCACTTT. This translates into CASTGDSGSPLHF.

This chain uses TRBV7-9 with TRBJ1-5; D perhaps matches TRBD1 (5 bases). This CDR3 is built from 16 residues. The V gene lost 5 bases and the J gene lost 4 bases, with 18 bases spanning the gap. In germline, CDR1 is SEHNR, CDR2 FQNEAQ (reference sequence). The CDR3 protein is CASSLRAGPGNQPQHF. The CDR3 DNA follows: TGTGCCAGCAGCCTTAGAGCGGGGCCTGGAAATCAGCCCCAGCATTTT.

The chain uses TRBV7-2 and TRBJ1-1; 8 nucleotides line up with TRBD1. V lost 4 bases to trimming and J lost 4 bases; unmatched junction nucleotides: 11. CDR1 is SGHTA and CDR2 is FQGNSA in the germline V gene. The CDR3 totals 16 residues. CDR3 protein: CASSSGGAGLGTEAFF. The CDR3 nucleotides read TGTGCCAGCAGCTCAGGGGGCGCGGGTTTAGGCACTGAAGCTTTCTTT.

The genes are TRBV7-9 and TRBJ1-5; D may be TRBD1 (6 bases). CDR1 and CDR2 from the germline V gene are SEHNR and FQNEAQ (reference sequence). Trimming took off 5 bases at V and 1 base at J, with 15 bases between the two ends. This CDR3 comprises 16 residues. CDR3 coding DNA: TGTGCCAGCAGCCCTCTGGGGGGGCGAAGCAATCAGCCCCAGCATTTT. Translated, it gives CASSPLGGRSNQPQHF.

The rearrangement links TRBV5-1 to TRBJ1-1; no reliable D call. Germline CDR1 SGHRS, CDR2 YFSETQ. Deletions cut 2 bases from V and 0 bases from J, with 8 bases between. The CDR3 covers 14 residues. CDR3 coding DNA: TGCGCCAGCAGCTTCTACGATTTGAACACTGAAGCTTTCTTT. This translates into CASSFYDLNTEAFF.

The CDR3 spells CASSLRQGYQPQHF. The DNA for the CDR3 is TGTGCCAGCAGCTTAAGACAGGGATATCAGCCCCAGCATTTT. The V and J genes are TRBV7-2 and TRBJ1-5; 7 positions match TRBD1. V lost 2 bases to trimming and J lost 5 bases; unmatched junction nucleotides: 3. Per the germline V gene, CDR1 is SGHTA and CDR2 is FQGNSA. The CDR3 has 14 residues.

The gene calls are TRBV5-1 and TRBJ2-3; the D gene is possibly TRBD2 (6 bases). This CDR3 has 14 amino acids. The V end lost 4 bases, the J end lost 0 bases, and 9 bases lay between the germline ends. Germline V gives CDR1 SGHRS, CDR2 YFSETQ. The CDR3 DNA follows: TGCGCCAGCAGCCTCGGGAGAAGCACAGATACGCAGTATTTT. Residues: CASSLGRSTDTQYF.

The V and J genes are TRBV6-6 and TRBJ2-3; 7 positions match TRBD1. The germline CDR1 and CDR2 sequences are MNHNY and SVGAGI (reference sequence). The V segment lost 5 bases and the J segment 4 bases; nucleotides outside the gene matches: 12. The CDR3 length is 16 residues. CDR3 amino acids: CASSHQGVYRADTQYF. CDR3 bases: TGTGCCAGCAGTCATCAGGGGGTTTACAGAGCAGATACGCAGTATTTT.